This T cell receptor beta chain was recorded in a study of T cell repertoires in ileal Crohn's disease. Study results and limitations: Endoscopic recurrence occurred in every patient whose clonality exceeded 26.8%.

A note on this clone: Its specificity is unknown.

CDR1 and CDR2 from the germline V gene are MDHEN and SYDVKM. This CDR3 is built from 16 residues. V lost 1 base and J 0 bases, leaving 9 bases between the germline ends. Data came from immunoSEQ multiplex PCR; TCRdb stores just in-frame clones and leaves some out. The sample records about 16,000 clones, roughly two thirds being singletons. V gene TRBV28 combines with J gene TRBJ2-2; weak D call: TRBD1 (5 bases). The material sequenced was ileal tissue. This clonotype originated in an adult with Crohn's disease. The CDR3 loop is CASSLYGAPNTGELFF. CDR3 nucleotide sequence: TGTGCCAGCAGTTTATATGGGGCGCCGAACACCGGGGAGCTGTTTTTT.